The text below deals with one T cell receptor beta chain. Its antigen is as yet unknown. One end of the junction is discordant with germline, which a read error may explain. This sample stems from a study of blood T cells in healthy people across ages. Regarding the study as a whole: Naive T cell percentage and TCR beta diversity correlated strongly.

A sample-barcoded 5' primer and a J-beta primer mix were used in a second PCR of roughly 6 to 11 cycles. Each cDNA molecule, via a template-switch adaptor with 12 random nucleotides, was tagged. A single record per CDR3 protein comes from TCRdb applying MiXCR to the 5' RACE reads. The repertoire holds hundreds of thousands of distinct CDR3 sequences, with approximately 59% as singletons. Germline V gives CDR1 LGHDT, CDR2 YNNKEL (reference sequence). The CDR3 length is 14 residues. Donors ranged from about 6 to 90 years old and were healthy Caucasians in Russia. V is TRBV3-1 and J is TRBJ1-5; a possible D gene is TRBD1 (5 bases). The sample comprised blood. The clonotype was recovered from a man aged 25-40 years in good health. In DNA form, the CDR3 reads TGTGCCAGCAGCCTGGCCTTTGGGGACCAGCCCCAGAATTTT. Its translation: CASSLAFGDQPQNF.